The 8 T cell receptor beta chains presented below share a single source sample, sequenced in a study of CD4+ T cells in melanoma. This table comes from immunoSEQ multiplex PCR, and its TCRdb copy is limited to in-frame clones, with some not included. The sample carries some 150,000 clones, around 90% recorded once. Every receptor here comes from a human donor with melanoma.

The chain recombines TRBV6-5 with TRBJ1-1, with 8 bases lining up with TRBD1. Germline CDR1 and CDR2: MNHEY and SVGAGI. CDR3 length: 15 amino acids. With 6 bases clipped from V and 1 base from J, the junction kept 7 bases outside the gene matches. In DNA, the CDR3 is TGTGCCAGCAGGGGAAACAGGGGGGCGAACACTGAAGCTTTCTTT. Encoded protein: CASRGNRGANTEAFF.

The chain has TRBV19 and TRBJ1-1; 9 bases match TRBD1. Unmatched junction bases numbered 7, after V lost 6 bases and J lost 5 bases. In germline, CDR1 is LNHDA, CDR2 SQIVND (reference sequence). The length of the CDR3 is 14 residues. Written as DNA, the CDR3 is TGTGCCAGTAGCCAAGGGGACAGGGCAACTGAAGCTTTCTTT. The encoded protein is CASSQGDRATEAFF.

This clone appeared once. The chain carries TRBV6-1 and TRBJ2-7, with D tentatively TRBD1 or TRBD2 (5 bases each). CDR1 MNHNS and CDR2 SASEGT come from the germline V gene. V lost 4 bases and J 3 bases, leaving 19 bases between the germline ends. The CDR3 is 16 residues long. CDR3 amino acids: CASSGRGAQGIYEQYF. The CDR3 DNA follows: TGTGCCAGCAGTGGCCGGGGAGCCCAGGGAATCTACGAGCAGTACTTC.

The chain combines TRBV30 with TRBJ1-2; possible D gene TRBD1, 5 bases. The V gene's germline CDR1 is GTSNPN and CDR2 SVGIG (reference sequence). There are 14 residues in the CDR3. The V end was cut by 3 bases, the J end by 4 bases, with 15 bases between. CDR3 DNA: TGTGCCTGGAGCCTGGTGCGGGGCAGCTATGGCTACACCTTC. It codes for CAWSLVRGSYGYTF.

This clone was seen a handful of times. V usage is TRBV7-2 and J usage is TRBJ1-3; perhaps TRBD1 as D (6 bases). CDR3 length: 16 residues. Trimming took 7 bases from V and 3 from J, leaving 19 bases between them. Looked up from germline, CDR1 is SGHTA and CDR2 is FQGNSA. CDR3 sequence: CASNPRGGEIGNTIYF. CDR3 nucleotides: TGTGCCAGCAACCCAAGAGGGGGAGAAATTGGAAACACCATATATTTT.

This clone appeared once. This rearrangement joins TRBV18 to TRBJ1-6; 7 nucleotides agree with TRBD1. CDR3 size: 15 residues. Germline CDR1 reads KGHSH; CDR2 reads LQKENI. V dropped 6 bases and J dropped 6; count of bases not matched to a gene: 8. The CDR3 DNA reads TGTGCCAGCTCCGCATCGGGACAGTTTAATTCACCCCTCCACTTT. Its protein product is CASSASGQFNSPLHF. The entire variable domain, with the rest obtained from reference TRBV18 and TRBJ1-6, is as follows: NAGVMQNPRHLVRRRGQEARLRCSPMKGHSHVYWYRQLPEEGLKFMVYLQKENIIDESGMPKERFSAEFPKEGPSILRIQQVVRGDSAAYFCASSASGQFNSPLHFGNGTRLTVT.

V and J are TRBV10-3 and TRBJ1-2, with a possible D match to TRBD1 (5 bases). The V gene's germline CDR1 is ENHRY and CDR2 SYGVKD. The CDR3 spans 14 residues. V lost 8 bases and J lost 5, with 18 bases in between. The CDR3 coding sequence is TGTGCCATCGGCGGGACGGTTCTTTCTTATGGCTACACCTTC. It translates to CAIGGTVLSYGYTF.

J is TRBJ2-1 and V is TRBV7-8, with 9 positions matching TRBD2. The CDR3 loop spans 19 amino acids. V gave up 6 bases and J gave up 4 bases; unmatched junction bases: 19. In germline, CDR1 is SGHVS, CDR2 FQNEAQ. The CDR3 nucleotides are TGTGCCAGCAGAAGTATCGGTGGTGCGGGGGGGCCCCGGTACAATGAGCAGTTCTTC. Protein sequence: CASRSIGGAGGPRYNEQFF.